These 16 T cell receptor beta chains came from one sample sequenced in a study of blood T cell repertoires in COVID-19. The repertoire was sequenced with immunoSEQ multiplex PCR; TCRdb's copy has only in-frame clones and lacks some. The repertoire holds 75,000 to 90,000 clones, with 75% to 90% as singletons. The sequencing input was peripheral blood. The source is an elderly man with acute or convalescent COVID-19.

The V call is TRBV4-1, the J call TRBJ2-7; 9 bases are a match to TRBD2. From germline, CDR1 is MGHRA and CDR2 YSYEKL. The CDR3 length is 15 residues. The junction had 8 bases not matched to a gene; V was cut back by 4 bases and J by 4 bases. As DNA, the CDR3 is TGCGCCAGCAGCCTTGGGACTAGCCAAATTTACGAGCAGTACTTC. Encoded protein: CASSLGTSQIYEQYF.

This clone was detected only a few times. The chain links TRBV7-8 to TRBJ1-3, with 7 positions matching TRBD1. Germline V lookup: CDR1 SGHVS, CDR2 FQNEAQ. CDR3 length: 16 residues. The junction had 7 bases not matched to a gene; V was cut back by 3 bases and J by 2 bases. The CDR3 is CASSLGTVSTGNTIYF. The CDR3 DNA follows: TGTGCCAGCAGCTTGGGGACAGTTAGTACTGGAAACACCATATATTTT.

The chain links TRBV9 to TRBJ2-7; TRBD1 aligns across 7 bases. V lost 4 bases and J lost 0; bases outside the gene matches: 7. The CDR3 covers 15 residues. Germline CDR1 reads SGDLS; CDR2 reads YYNGEE. The DNA for the CDR3 is TGTGCCAGCAGCCCAGAGGGACAGAGCTCCTACGAGCAGTACTTC. This gives the protein CASSPEGQSSYEQYF. Based on the CDR3 plus reference TRBV9 and TRBJ2-7, the full variable domain is DSGVTQTPKHLITATGQRVTLRCSPRSGDLSVYWYQQSLDQGLQFLIQYYNGEERAKGNILERFSAQQFPDLHSELNLSSLELGDSALYFCASSPEGQSSYEQYFGPGTRLTVT.

The V and J genes are TRBV27 and TRBJ2-5, with 12 bases aligning to TRBD2. In germline, CDR1 is MNHEY, CDR2 SMNVEV (reference sequence). Trimming at V came to 4 bases and at J to 2 bases, leaving 2 bases not matched to a gene. There are 15 residues in the CDR3. The CDR3 sequence: CASSSGLAGQETQYF. DNA of the CDR3: TGTGCCAGCAGTTCCGGACTAGCGGGACAAGAGACCCAGTACTTC.

This chain links TRBV19 with TRBJ1-6; D is perhaps TRBD1 (5 bases). The CDR3 loop spans 17 amino acids. V shed 7 bases and J shed 0 bases, with 16 bases lying between them. In germline, CDR1 is LNHDA, CDR2 SQIVND (reference sequence). CDR3 coding DNA: TGTGCCAGTAACCAACGGACGGGGGGCTCCTATAATTCACCCCTCCACTTT. Translated, it gives CASNQRTGGSYNSPLHF.

The J gene is TRBJ2-7, the V gene TRBV12-5; D might be TRBD1 (6 bases). V lost 1 base and J lost 2, with 6 bases in between. The CDR3 length is 13 residues. Looked up from germline, CDR1 is LGHNT and CDR2 is FRNRAP. CDR3 region: CASGLAGAYEQYF. As DNA, the CDR3 is TGTGCTAGTGGTTTGGCAGGGGCCTACGAGCAGTACTTC.

The chain has TRBV11-2 and TRBJ1-6; D call uncertain. The germline CDR1 and CDR2 sequences are SGHAT and FQNNGV. V lost 2 bases, J lost 4 bases, and 6 bases lay in between. The CDR3 sequence is 14 residues long. In nucleotides, the CDR3 is TGTGCCAGCAGCTTAAGAGGATATAATTCACCCCTCCACTTT. This encodes CASSLRGYNSPLHF.

V usage is TRBV2 and J usage is TRBJ1-2; TRBD1 agrees at 9 bases. This CDR3 region has 15 residues. CDR1 SNHLY and CDR2 FYNNEI come from the germline V gene. Trimming took 6 bases from V and 4 from J; bases not matched to a gene: 9. CDR3 coding DNA: TGTGCCAGCAGCGCTGACAGGGGGTATTCCTATGGCTACACCTTC. This encodes CASSADRGYSYGYTF. Full variable domain (rest looked up from reference TRBV2 and TRBJ1-2): EPEVTQTPSHQVTQMGQEVILRCVPISNHLYFYWYRQILGQKVEFLVSFYNNEISEKSEIFDDQFSVERPDGSNFTLKIRSTKLEDSAMYFCASSADRGYSYGYTFGSGTRLTVV.

This chain uses TRBV19 with TRBJ1-1; possible D gene TRBD1, 6 bases. Trimming took 6 bases from V and 1 from J, leaving 9 bases between them. CDR3 length: 13 residues. Germline values: CDR1 LNHDA, CDR2 SQIVND (reference sequence). For the CDR3, the DNA is TGTGCCAGTAGGGGACACTCGAACACTGAAGCTTTCTTT. Translation: CASRGHSNTEAFF.

The chain combines TRBV2 with TRBJ1-1; D is ambiguous. The CDR3 has 13 amino acids. V was shortened by 10 bases and J by 1 base, with 13 bases between the two germline ends. The V gene's germline CDR1 is SNHLY and CDR2 FYNNEI. The CDR3 DNA reads TGTGCCAACCCGTTGGCAGAGAACACTGAAGCTTTCTTT. Protein sequence: CANPLAENTEAFF.

The chain recombines TRBV29-1 with TRBJ2-3; D unresolved. Germline V gives CDR1 SQVTM, CDR2 ANQGSEA. Trimming took 4 bases from V and 3 from J, leaving 5 bases between them. CDR3 length: 11 residues. CDR3 region: CSVAPTDTQYF. The CDR3 nucleotides read TGCAGCGTTGCCCCAACAGATACGCAGTATTTT.

This clone was found once. CDR3 region: CASSKREGRNEQFF. DNA for the CDR3: TGCGCCTCCTCAAAGCGGGAGGGCCGCAATGAGCAGTTCTTC. The rearrangement links TRBV5-1 to TRBJ2-1; TRBD2 aligns across 10 bases. V shed 10 bases, J shed 6 bases, and the junction held 10 bases outside the gene matches. The CDR3 extends over 14 amino acids. Germline V gene data show CDR1 as SGHRS and CDR2 as YFSETQ.

V gene TRBV30 combines with J gene TRBJ1-5; 9 bases are shared with TRBD1. The germline V gene encodes CDR1 GTSNPN and CDR2 SVGIG (reference sequence). V shed 3 bases and J 1 base; nucleotides not matched to a gene: 1. The CDR3 has 14 amino acids. The CDR3 loop reads CAWRGQGSNQPQHF. In nucleotides, the CDR3 is TGTGCCTGGAGAGGACAGGGGAGCAATCAGCCCCAGCATTTT.

The rearrangement links TRBV6-6 to TRBJ1-5, with 8 positions matching TRBD1. J lost 4 bases, V lost 5 bases, and 7 bases had no gene match. CDR1 is MNHNY and CDR2 is SVGAGI in the germline V gene (reference sequence). The CDR3 runs to 15 residues. The CDR3 spells CASSNPDRENQPQHF. The CDR3 DNA sequence: TGTGCCAGCAGTAACCCGGACAGGGAAAATCAGCCCCAGCATTTT.

The genes are TRBV18 and TRBJ1-1, with 7 bases lining up with TRBD1. The CDR3 is 14 amino acids. CDR1 and CDR2 (germline): KGHSH, LQKENI. V lost 2 bases and J lost 5; bases outside the gene matches: 5. The CDR3 protein is CASSPITGETEAFF. In nucleotides, the CDR3 is TGTGCCAGCTCACCAATTACAGGGGAAACTGAAGCTTTCTTT.

The chain links TRBV5-4 to TRBJ2-7; 8 nucleotides align to TRBD1. The CDR3 is 15 residues long. J was trimmed by 5 bases and V by 2 bases; bases with no gene match: 9. The germline gives CDR1 SGHNT, CDR2 YYREEE (reference sequence). Here the CDR3 DNA reads TGTGCCAGCAGCTTAGGACAGGGCAGGGCGGACGAGCAGTACTTC. This encodes CASSLGQGRADEQYF. The full variable domain, its missing parts supplied by reference TRBV5-4 and TRBJ2-7, is ETGVTQSPTHLIKTRGQQVTLRCSSQSGHNTVSWYQQALGQGPQFIFQYYREEENGRGNFPPRFSGLQFPNYSSELNVNALELDDSALYLCASSLGQGRADEQYFGPGTRLTVT.